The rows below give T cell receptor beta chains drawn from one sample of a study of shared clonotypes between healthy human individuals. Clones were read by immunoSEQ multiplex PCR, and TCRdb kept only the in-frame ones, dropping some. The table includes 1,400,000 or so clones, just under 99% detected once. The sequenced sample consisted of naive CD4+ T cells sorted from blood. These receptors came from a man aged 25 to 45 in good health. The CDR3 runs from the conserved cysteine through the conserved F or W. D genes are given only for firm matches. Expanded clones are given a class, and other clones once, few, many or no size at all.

CDR3aa: CASSIGHLAQETQYF; CDR3nt: TGCGCCAGCAGCATAGGACACCTAGCTCAAGAGACCCAGTACTTC; j_gene: TRBJ2-5; d_gene: -; abundance: -; v_gene: TRBV5-1
CDR3aa: CASSSGVGEQYF; CDR3nt: TGTGCCAGCAGCAGCGGTGTGGGGGAGCAGTACTTC; j_gene: TRBJ2-7; d_gene: -; abundance: -; v_gene: TRBV11-2
CDR3aa: CASSLAGLAGDSYEQYF; CDR3nt: TGTGCCAGCAGCTTGGCCGGGCTAGCGGGGGATTCCTACGAGCAGTACTTC; j_gene: TRBJ2-7; d_gene: TRBD2; abundance: -; v_gene: TRBV5-5
CDR3aa: CASSYGVAGADTQYF; CDR3nt: TGTGCCAGCAGTTACGGGGTAGCGGGAGCAGATACGCAGTATTTT; j_gene: TRBJ2-3; d_gene: TRBD2; abundance: -; v_gene: TRBV6-5
CDR3aa: CASSSPGQGALPYTEAFF; CDR3nt: TGTGCCAGCAGCTCTCCCGGACAGGGGGCCCTACCCTACACTGAAGCTTTCTTT; j_gene: TRBJ1-1; d_gene: TRBD1; abundance: once; v_gene: TRBV5-6
CDR3aa: CASSPGSGLTTGELFF; CDR3nt: TGTGCCAGCAGCCCCGGTAGCGGGCTGACCACCGGGGAGCTGTTTTTT; j_gene: TRBJ2-2; d_gene: TRBD2; abundance: -; v_gene: TRBV7-2
CDR3aa: CASSSRQASQAFF; CDR3nt: TGTGCCAGCAGCTCCCGACAGGCCAGTCAAGCTTTCTTT; j_gene: TRBJ1-1; d_gene: -; abundance: -; v_gene: TRBV9
CDR3aa: CASSETGAGTRGGDTQYF; CDR3nt: TGTGCCAGCAGTGAAACGGGGGCAGGGACTAGAGGTGGAGATACGCAGTATTTT; j_gene: TRBJ2-3; d_gene: TRBD2; abundance: once; v_gene: TRBV2
CDR3aa: CASSEWGQPSSYNEQFF; CDR3nt: TGTGCCAGCAGTGAATGGGGGCAGCCAAGCTCCTACAATGAGCAGTTCTTC; j_gene: TRBJ2-1; d_gene: -; abundance: -; v_gene: TRBV25-1
CDR3aa: CASSPRQGSNEQFF; CDR3nt: TGTGCCAGCAGCCCTAGACAGGGGTCAAACGAGCAGTTCTTC; j_gene: TRBJ2-1; d_gene: TRBD1; abundance: -; v_gene: TRBV9
CDR3aa: CASSTPRGGPIVEQYF; CDR3nt: TGTGCCAGTAGTACCCCCCGGGGGGGGCCTATAGTCGAGCAGTACTTC; j_gene: TRBJ2-7; d_gene: TRBD2; abundance: -; v_gene: TRBV19
CDR3aa: CASSLIQTGEAFF; CDR3nt: TGTGCCAGCAGCTTAATCCAGACGGGTGAAGCTTTCTTT; j_gene: TRBJ1-1; d_gene: -; abundance: -; v_gene: TRBV7-9
CDR3aa: CASSPRGSTDTQYF; CDR3nt: TGTGCCAGCAGCCCTAGGGGTAGCACAGATACGCAGTATTTT; j_gene: TRBJ2-3; d_gene: -; abundance: -; v_gene: TRBV7-2
CDR3aa: CASSQDLLNQFF; CDR3nt: TGTGCCAGCAGCCAAGATCTATTAAACCAGTTCTTC; j_gene: TRBJ2-1; d_gene: -; abundance: -; v_gene: TRBV4-2
CDR3aa: CATSRDEGLLANYGYTF; CDR3nt: TGTGCCACCAGCAGAGATGAGGGACTCCTAGCTAACTATGGCTACACCTTC; j_gene: TRBJ1-2; d_gene: -; abundance: -; v_gene: TRBV15
CDR3aa: CASSIQGASTDTQYF; CDR3nt: TGTGCCAGTAGTATCCAGGGGGCAAGCACAGATACGCAGTATTTT; j_gene: TRBJ2-3; d_gene: TRBD1; abundance: -; v_gene: TRBV19
CDR3aa: CASSLGQGTADTQYF; CDR3nt: TGTGCCAGCAGCTTAGGACAGGGGACGGCAGATACGCAGTATTTT; j_gene: TRBJ2-3; d_gene: TRBD1; abundance: -; v_gene: TRBV11-3
CDR3aa: CASSFGGQASGYTF; CDR3nt: TGCGCCAGCAGCTTCGGGGGGCAGGCGTCGGGCTACACCTTC; j_gene: TRBJ1-2; d_gene: -; abundance: once; v_gene: TRBV5-1
CDR3aa: CASSPRGVGMGYGYTF; CDR3nt: TGTGCCAGCAGCCCCCGGGGGGTGGGGATGGGGTATGGCTACACCTTC; j_gene: TRBJ1-2; d_gene: -; abundance: -; v_gene: TRBV27
CDR3aa: CASSFGTPTTDTQYF; CDR3nt: TGCGCCAGCAGCTTTGGGACGCCAACCACAGATACGCAGTATTTT; j_gene: TRBJ2-3; d_gene: -; abundance: -; v_gene: TRBV5-1
CDR3aa: CASSLGDQGETQYF; CDR3nt: TGTGCCAGCAGCTTAGGGGACCAGGGGGAGACCCAGTACTTC; j_gene: TRBJ2-5; d_gene: -; abundance: -; v_gene: TRBV7-6
CDR3aa: CASSSDRAHQPQHF; CDR3nt: TGTGCCAGCAGTTCGGACAGGGCCCATCAGCCCCAGCATTTT; j_gene: TRBJ1-5; d_gene: TRBD1; abundance: -; v_gene: TRBV6-1
CDR3aa: CASTRNPMNTEAFF; CDR3nt: TGTGCCAGTACTAGGAACCCGATGAACACTGAAGCTTTCTTT; j_gene: TRBJ1-1; d_gene: -; abundance: -; v_gene: TRBV9
CDR3aa: CASSETGTQYF; CDR3nt: TGTGCCAGCAGTGAAACGGGGACCCAGTACTTC; j_gene: TRBJ2-5; d_gene: -; abundance: -; v_gene: TRBV2
CDR3aa: CASSENGYSNQPQHF; CDR3nt: TGTGCCAGCAGTGAAAATGGTTATAGCAATCAGCCCCAGCATTTT; j_gene: TRBJ1-5; d_gene: -; abundance: -; v_gene: TRBV2
CDR3aa: CASSSNRGLEQFF; CDR3nt: TGTGCCAGCAGTTCAAACAGGGGGCTTGAGCAGTTCTTC; j_gene: TRBJ2-1; d_gene: TRBD1; abundance: -; v_gene: TRBV28
CDR3aa: CASSPLFRGSGRNGETQYF; CDR3nt: TGTGCCAGCTCACCACTTTTTCGGGGTAGCGGGAGGAATGGAGAGACCCAGTACTTC; j_gene: TRBJ2-5; d_gene: TRBD2; abundance: -; v_gene: TRBV18
CDR3aa: CASSPIPSGATDTQYF; CDR3nt: TGTGCCAGCTCACCGATTCCGAGCGGAGCCACAGATACGCAGTATTTT; j_gene: TRBJ2-3; d_gene: -; abundance: -; v_gene: TRBV18
CDR3aa: CASSPGLTEEKLFF; CDR3nt: TGTGCCAGCTCACCGGGACTGACAGAAGAAAAACTGTTTTTT; j_gene: TRBJ1-4; d_gene: -; abundance: -; v_gene: TRBV18
CDR3aa: CSVEGGQGANEQYF; CDR3nt: TGCAGCGTTGAAGGAGGACAGGGGGCCAACGAGCAGTACTTC; j_gene: TRBJ2-7; d_gene: TRBD1; abundance: -; v_gene: TRBV29-1
CDR3aa: CASSLVQETQYF; CDR3nt: TGTGCCAGCAGCTTGGTCCAAGAGACCCAGTACTTC; j_gene: TRBJ2-5; d_gene: -; abundance: -; v_gene: TRBV5-5
CDR3aa: CASSVRPLQDEQYF; CDR3nt: TGTGCCAGCAGCGTACGGCCGCTCCAGGACGAGCAGTACTTC; j_gene: TRBJ2-7; d_gene: -; abundance: -; v_gene: TRBV9
CDR3aa: CAISSYPEAFF; CDR3nt: TGTGCCATCAGTTCCTACCCCGAAGCTTTCTTT; j_gene: TRBJ1-1; d_gene: -; abundance: -; v_gene: TRBV10-3